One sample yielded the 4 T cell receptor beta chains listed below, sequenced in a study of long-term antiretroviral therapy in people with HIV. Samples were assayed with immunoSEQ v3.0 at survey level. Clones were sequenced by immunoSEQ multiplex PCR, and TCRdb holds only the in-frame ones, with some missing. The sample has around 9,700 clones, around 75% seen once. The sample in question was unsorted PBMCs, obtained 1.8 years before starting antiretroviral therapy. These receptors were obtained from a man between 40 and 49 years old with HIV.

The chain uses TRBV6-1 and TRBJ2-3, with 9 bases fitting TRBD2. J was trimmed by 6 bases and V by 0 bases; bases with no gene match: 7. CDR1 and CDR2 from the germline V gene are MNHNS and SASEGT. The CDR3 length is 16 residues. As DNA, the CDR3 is TGTGCCAGCAGTGAAGCGCCCCGCGGGGGGGCGGATACGCAGTATTTT. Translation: CASSEAPRGGADTQYF.

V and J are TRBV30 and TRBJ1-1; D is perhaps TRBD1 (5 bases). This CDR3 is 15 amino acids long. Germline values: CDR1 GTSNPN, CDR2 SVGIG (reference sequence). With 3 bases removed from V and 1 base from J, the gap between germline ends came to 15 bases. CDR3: CAWSDTGRTNTEAFF. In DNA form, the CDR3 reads TGTGCCTGGAGCGACACGGGACGGACGAACACTGAAGCTTTCTTT.

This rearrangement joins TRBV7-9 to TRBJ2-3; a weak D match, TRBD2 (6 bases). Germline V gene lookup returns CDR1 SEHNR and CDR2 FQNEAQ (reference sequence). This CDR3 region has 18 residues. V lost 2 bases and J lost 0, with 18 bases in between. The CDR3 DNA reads TGTGCCAGCAGCTTAAACCGGGGACTTCTTCTCAGCACAGATACGCAGTATTTT. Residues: CASSLNRGLLLSTDTQYF.

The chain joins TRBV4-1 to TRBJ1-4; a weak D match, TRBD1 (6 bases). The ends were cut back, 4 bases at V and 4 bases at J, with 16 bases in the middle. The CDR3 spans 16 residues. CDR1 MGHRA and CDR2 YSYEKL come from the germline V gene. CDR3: CASSPGGGLGNEKLFF. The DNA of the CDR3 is TGCGCCAGCAGCCCCGGAGGGGGGCTAGGTAATGAAAAACTGTTTTTT.